This entry describes one T cell receptor (beta chain). Its antigen remains unidentified. The assay was immunoSEQ multiplex PCR, and TCRdb's table has in-frame clones only and misses some. The sample contains 300,000 to 400,000 clones, approximately 87% of which appear only once. Stated treatment: some 19 received Ad26.COV2.S at low or high dose, single or two shots; about 5 received placebo; per-sample allocation not given. The investigators took samples on day 63 after the first vaccine or placebo injection. Vaccine was an Ad26 vector expressing Wuhan-strain SARS-CoV-2 spike. This sample was taken from a study of Ad26.COV2.S vaccination and SARS-CoV-2 variants. Study at large: Into the muscle, Ad26.COV2.S was dosed once or twice, 56 days apart.

Study-wide findings and caveats: Vaccine recipients had higher spike-specific TCR breadth than placebo recipients.

V was cut by 3 bases and J by 3 bases, with 15 bases left in between. Germline V gives CDR1 LNHDA, CDR2 SQIVND (reference sequence). The CDR3 runs to 15 residues. The specimen was peripheral blood, collected in a trial of Ad26.COV2.S vaccine versus placebo. V usage is TRBV19 and J usage is TRBJ2-7, with D hard to call. This TCR was recovered from a person aged 18-60 years who received the Ad26.COV2.S COVID-19 vaccine or a placebo. CDR3 nucleotides: TGTGCCAGTAGTATTAGTTCGGACCAATTCTACGAGCAGTACTTC. Residues: CASSISSDQFYEQYF.